One and the same sample provided the 17 T cell receptor beta chains below, sequenced in a study of human T cells and chemical hapten exposure. One entry per CDR3 protein results from TCRdb running MiXCR on the RACE reads. The table lists a few hundred thousand distinct CDR3 sequences, 6% to 7% of them singletons. Time point of the sample: patch test 2, 6 weeks after DPC sensitization. The treatment was: therapeutic diphenylcyclopropenone sensitization with weekly scalp DPC. The material sequenced was whole blood, taken in connection with sensitization to the hapten diphenylcyclopropenone (DPC). Receptors originate from a woman aged 18-29 years with alopecia areata. Some clones in this sample may be carry-over from other donors' samples.

This clonotype was seen at least ten times. The chain couples TRBV5-1 to TRBJ1-6; the D gene is possibly TRBD1 (5 bases). This CDR3 has 13 amino acids. Germline values: CDR1 SGHRS, CDR2 YFSETQ. V lost 3 bases and J lost 9, with 10 bases in between. CDR3 region: CASSWGGGSPLHF. CDR3 nucleotide sequence: TGCGCCAGCAGCTGGGGGGGTGGTTCACCCCTCCACTTT.

The sample holds many counts of this clonotype. The rearrangement links TRBV7-6 to TRBJ2-5; D unclear. The CDR3 totals 14 residues. The germline CDR1 and CDR2 sequences are SGHVS and FNYEAQ. The germline V and J ends were trimmed by 4 bases and 2 bases, with 11 bases remaining between them. The CDR3 reads CASSSLYGQETQYF. The CDR3 DNA follows: TGTGCCAGCAGCTCCCTGTATGGGCAAGAGACCCAGTACTTC.

This clonotype appeared many times. The rearrangement uses TRBV4-2 and TRBJ1-1; D might be TRBD1 (5 bases). V shed 2 bases and J shed 5 bases, with 9 bases lying between them. Germline V gene sequence: CDR1 LGHNA, CDR2 YNFKEQ. The CDR3 sequence is 13 residues long. In DNA, the CDR3 is TGTGCCAGCAGCCAAACAGGCTGGACTGAAGCTTTCTTT. It codes for CASSQTGWTEAFF.

This clonotype was observed at least ten times. The chain combines TRBV7-8 with TRBJ1-2; D is undetermined. Looked up from germline, CDR1 is SGHVS and CDR2 is FQNEAQ. The germline V and J ends were trimmed by 9 bases and 4 bases, with 15 bases remaining between them. This CDR3 contains 13 residues. The CDR3 DNA sequence: TGTGCCAGTCTGGGCGCCTGGCCCTATGGCTACACCTTC. Translating gives CASLGAWPYGYTF.

This clonotype occurred many times. At one end the junction does not follow the germline gene, possibly because of a read error. V and J are TRBV5-1 and TRBJ1-5, with D possibly being TRBD1 (6 bases). The CDR3 loop spans 15 amino acids. CDR1 SGHRS and CDR2 YFSETQ come from the germline V gene. The CDR3 loop is CASSLEGGSNQPQHF. The CDR3 DNA reads as TGTGCCAGCAGCTTAGAGGGGGGTAGCAATCAGCCCCAGCATTTT. Full variable domain (missing parts from reference TRBV5-1 and TRBJ1-5): KAGVTQTPRYLIKTRGQQVTLSCSPISGHRSVSWYQQTPGQGLQFLFEYFSETQRNKGNFPGRFSGRQFSNSRSEMNVSTLELGDSALYLCASSLEGGSNQPQHFGDGTRLSIL.

This clonotype was recorded many times. The rearrangement joins TRBV19 to TRBJ2-7; 10 bases fit TRBD1. CDR1 and CDR2 (germline): LNHDA, SQIVND (reference sequence). The CDR3 runs to 16 residues. V was pared by 8 bases and J by 2 bases, with 12 bases of the junction left unmatched. CDR3 nucleotides: TGTGCCAGTTCACACGGGACAGGGGATTCCGCCTACGAGCAGTACTTC. Protein product: CASSHGTGDSAYEQYF.

This chain joins TRBV6-5 and TRBJ2-7, with 9 bases lining up with TRBD1. The CDR3 runs 15 residues. CDR1 is MNHEY and CDR2 is SVGAGI in the germline V gene. The trim removed 7 bases at V and 5 bases at J, leaving 12 bases unmatched. The CDR3 here is CASMRVTGGLNEQYF. As DNA, the CDR3 is TGTGCCAGCATGAGAGTCACAGGGGGCCTTAACGAGCAGTACTTC.

This clonotype was detected only a few times. The chain has TRBV6-2 or TRBV6-3 and TRBJ2-3; D unresolved. The CDR3 runs to 13 residues. Germline lookup yields CDR1 MNHEY and CDR2 SVGEGT. The V end was cut by 6 bases, the J end by 0 bases, with 7 bases between. The CDR3 DNA is TGTGCCAGCAGATCTACTAGCACAGATACGCAGTATTTT. It codes for CASRSTSTDTQYF.

V usage is TRBV20-1 and J usage is TRBJ1-3; unclear D gene. Germline assignment: CDR1 DFQATT and CDR2 SNEGSKA (reference sequence). The CDR3 consists of 12 residues. V was trimmed by 5 bases and J by 2 bases, leaving 7 bases between them. The CDR3 here is CSAREAGNTIYF. The CDR3 DNA reads TGCAGTGCTCGTGAGGCTGGAAACACCATATATTTT.

This clonotype was observed at least ten times. The rearrangement links TRBV7-2 to TRBJ1-2; 7 bases map to TRBD1. With V trimmed by 1 base and J by 7 bases, 18 bases remained unmatched. Germline CDR1 and CDR2: SGHTA and FQGNSA. This CDR3 region has 18 residues. CDR3 coding DNA: TGTGCCAGCAGCTTAGTCCCCTCGACAGGGTCTGATGCTATTGGCTACACCTTC. The encoded protein is CASSLVPSTGSDAIGYTF.

The chain is built from TRBV27 and TRBJ1-2; no clear D gene. Trimming took off 5 bases at V and 0 bases at J, with 13 bases between the two ends. The CDR3 covers 15 residues. The germline V gene has CDR1 MNHEY and CDR2 SMNVEV (reference sequence). This CDR3 is CASSQGLGANYGYTF. The DNA for the CDR3 is TGTGCCAGCAGTCAAGGGCTAGGAGCTAACTATGGCTACACCTTC.

This chain connects TRBV7-9 to TRBJ1-6; D unresolved. Trimming stripped 0 bases from V and 0 bases from J, with 9 bases between. Per the germline V gene, CDR1 is SEHNR and CDR2 is FQNEAQ (reference sequence). CDR3 length: 17 amino acids. In DNA, the CDR3 is TGTGCCAGCAGCTTAGCGTTGGGGAGCTCCTATAATTCACCCCTCCACTTT. Translation gives CASSLALGSSYNSPLHF.

The gene calls are TRBV12-2 and TRBJ1-2; TRBD1 is the table's D call, not checked against the DNA. TRBV12-2 is termed a pseudogene. The CDR3 length is 15 residues. CDR3 in DNA: TGTGCAAGTCGACCTGATCAGGGGGCTGGCTATGGCTACACCTTC. Translating it yields CASRPDQGAGYGYTF.

The V call is TRBV6-2 or TRBV6-3, the J call TRBJ1-1, with no clear D. The CDR3 runs 14 residues. V lost 7 bases, J lost 2 bases, and 14 bases lay in between. Per the germline V gene, CDR1 is MNHEY and CDR2 is SVGEGT. The CDR3 coding sequence is TGTGCCAGCACCCTAAGCGTTATCAACACTGAAGCTTTCTTT. Translating it yields CASTLSVINTEAFF.

This clonotype was seen a few times. The junction departs from germline at one end; a sequencing error may be responsible. This chain joins TRBV9 and TRBJ2-7; TRBD2 aligns across 7 bases. Germline loops: CDR1 SGDLS, CDR2 YYNGEE. The CDR3 extends over 13 amino acids. In nucleotides, the CDR3 is TGCGCAAGCGGGCGGGGGACCTCCTACGAGCAGTACTTC. Its protein product is CASGRGTSYEQYF.

This rearrangement joins TRBV7-2 to TRBJ2-7; unclear D gene. The length of the CDR3 is 15 residues. The V gene's germline CDR1 is SGHTA and CDR2 FQGNSA. Trimming stripped 0 bases from V and 4 bases from J, with 13 bases between. As DNA, the CDR3 is TGTGCCAGCAGCTTAGCCCCGATGTTGGCTTACGAGCAGTACTTC. Its translation: CASSLAPMLAYEQYF.

In its sample, this clonotype was seen many times. The chain is built from TRBV2 and TRBJ2-3, with TRBD1 as a possible D gene (6 bases). This CDR3 contains 15 residues. V lost 5 bases and J lost 0, with 12 bases in between. Per the germline V gene, CDR1 is SNHLY and CDR2 is FYNNEI. CDR3 in DNA: TGTGCCAGCAGTCCCGGGACATCTAGCACAGATACGCAGTATTTT. Encoded protein: CASSPGTSSTDTQYF.